The T cell receptor beta chain described here comes from a study of OX40 agonist ivuxolimab in advanced cancers. The assay was immunoSEQ multiplex PCR, and TCRdb's table has in-frame clones only and misses some. The sample consists of tens of thousands of clones, over 75% of them appearing once. The sequence was collected from an adult with an advanced solid tumor such as melanoma, head and neck, liver or kidney cancer. The source was CD4+ or CD8+ T cells sorted from blood, collected in a trial of the OX40 agonist ivuxolimab.

The CDR3 DNA follows: TGTGCCAGCAAAACTTCTCCGGACCCCCTCTATGGCTACACCTTC. This encodes CASKTSPDPLYGYTF. The chain recombines TRBV2 with TRBJ1-2; the D is unclear. Germline CDR1 is SNHLY and CDR2 is FYNNEI. V was trimmed by 7 bases and J by 4 bases, leaving 19 bases between them. The CDR3 is made up of 15 amino acids.